This is a list of T cell receptor beta chains from one sample in a study of T cells in tumors after PD-1 blockade. TCRdb's table, derived via immunoSEQ multiplex PCR, lists solely in-frame clones and lacks some. The table records around 60,000 clones, 80% of them present only once. Specimen: PBMCs, collected before anti-PD-1 treatment. The origin of the receptors is a human donor with basal cell carcinoma. CDR3s include the opening cysteine and the closing phenylalanine or tryptophan. The order of the fields is J gene, V gene, D gene, clone size, CDR3 DNA, CDR3 protein. D genes are given only for firm matches. A row's size may be missing; if present it is once, few, many or a size class.

j_call: TRBJ2-3
v_call: TRBV14
d_call: NA
clone_size: once
cdr3_nt: TGTGCCAGCAGCCACTTGACATCACGCACAGATACGCAGTATTTT
cdr3_aa: CASSHLTSRTDTQYF

j_call: TRBJ1-1
v_call: TRBV6-1
d_call: NA
clone_size: NA
cdr3_nt: TGTGCCAGCAGTGAAAATGGAAGAATTGAAGCTTTCTTT
cdr3_aa: CASSENGRIEAFF

j_call: TRBJ2-7
v_call: TRBV25-1
d_call: NA
clone_size: NA
cdr3_nt: TGTGCCAGCAGTGCTGCCCACGGGTACGAGCAGTACTTC
cdr3_aa: CASSAAHGYEQYF

j_call: TRBJ1-3
v_call: TRBV6-1
d_call: NA
clone_size: NA
cdr3_nt: TGTGCCAGCAGTGAAGCAGCCATGCCCTCTGGAAACACCATATATTTT
cdr3_aa: CASSEAAMPSGNTIYF

j_call: TRBJ2-5
v_call: TRBV2
d_call: NA
clone_size: NA
cdr3_nt: TGTGCCAGCAGTGAAGAGGGTAGGGTAGAGACCCAGTACTTC
cdr3_aa: CASSEEGRVETQYF

j_call: TRBJ1-1
v_call: TRBV12-5
d_call: NA
clone_size: NA
cdr3_nt: TGTGCTAGTGTCCCCTTCCTGAACACTGAAGCTTTCTTT
cdr3_aa: CASVPFLNTEAFF

j_call: TRBJ1-6
v_call: TRBV19
d_call: NA
clone_size: NA
cdr3_nt: TGTGCCAGTAGTATAGGTGGGACGGGGAATTCACCCCTCCACTTT
cdr3_aa: CASSIGGTGNSPLHF

j_call: TRBJ2-2
v_call: TRBV7-9
d_call: NA
clone_size: few
cdr3_nt: TGTGCCAGCACCCACCCCGAGGCTGTCCCCGGGGAGCTGTTTTTT
cdr3_aa: CASTHPEAVPGELFF

j_call: TRBJ1-5
v_call: TRBV9
d_call: TRBD1
clone_size: few
cdr3_nt: TGTGCCAGCAGCGTTGGGGACAGGGGCAATCAGCCCCAGCATTTT
cdr3_aa: CASSVGDRGNQPQHF

j_call: TRBJ2-2
v_call: TRBV7-3
d_call: TRBD1
clone_size: NA
cdr3_nt: TGTGCCAGCAGACAGGGGACAAACACCGGGGAGCTGTTTTTT
cdr3_aa: CASRQGTNTGELFF

j_call: TRBJ1-5
v_call: TRBV10-3
d_call: TRBD1
clone_size: NA
cdr3_nt: TGTGCCATCAGTTCTGACAGGGGTGGCAATCAGCCCCAGCATTTT
cdr3_aa: CAISSDRGGNQPQHF

j_call: TRBJ1-6
v_call: TRBV12-3/TRBV12-4
d_call: NA
clone_size: once
cdr3_nt: TGTGCCAGCGGGTATAATTCACCCCTCCACTTT
cdr3_aa: CASGYNSPLHF

j_call: TRBJ2-7
v_call: TRBV21-1
d_call: NA
clone_size: once
cdr3_nt: TGTGCCAGCAGCAGTGTCTCGACAGACCCCTACGAGCAGTACTTC
cdr3_aa: CASSSVSTDPYEQYF

j_call: TRBJ1-1
v_call: TRBV5-1
d_call: TRBD1
clone_size: NA
cdr3_nt: TGCGCCAGCAGCAGAGGGACAGAGAGTATCACTGAAGCTTTCTTT
cdr3_aa: CASSRGTESITEAFF

j_call: TRBJ1-1
v_call: TRBV30
d_call: NA
clone_size: NA
cdr3_nt: TGTGCCTGGAGTGTAAACCGAGCAGCTTTCTTT
cdr3_aa: CAWSVNRAAFF

j_call: TRBJ2-7
v_call: TRBV5-4
d_call: NA
clone_size: NA
cdr3_nt: TGTGCCAGCAGCTTGGGGGGGAGCTCCTACGAGCAGTACTTC
cdr3_aa: CASSLGGSSYEQYF

j_call: TRBJ2-1
v_call: TRBV7-3
d_call: NA
clone_size: NA
cdr3_nt: TGTGCCAGCAGCTTAGGTGGTCGAGGGGATGAGCAGTTCTTC
cdr3_aa: CASSLGGRGDEQFF

j_call: TRBJ1-1
v_call: TRBV25-1
d_call: TRBD1
clone_size: NA
cdr3_nt: TGTGCCAGCAGTAACCGGGGACAGGGGCCCACAGGGGCTTTCTTT
cdr3_aa: CASSNRGQGPTGAFF

j_call: TRBJ2-1
v_call: TRBV30
d_call: TRBD2
clone_size: NA
cdr3_nt: TGTGCCTGGAATGCGGGGGGTTCCAATGAGCAGTTCTTC
cdr3_aa: CAWNAGGSNEQFF

j_call: TRBJ1-6
v_call: TRBV4-1
d_call: NA
clone_size: NA
cdr3_nt: TGCGCCAGCAGCCTCGGACAGACTAATTCACCCCTCCACTTT
cdr3_aa: CASSLGQTNSPLHF

j_call: TRBJ2-3
v_call: TRBV5-5
d_call: NA
clone_size: NA
cdr3_nt: TGTGCCAGCAGCTCCACCGGGACTGGGGTGGGGACGCAGTATTTT
cdr3_aa: CASSSTGTGVGTQYF

j_call: TRBJ2-5
v_call: TRBV6-6
d_call: NA
clone_size: NA
cdr3_nt: TGTGCCAGCGAGCGGCCTGAAGGGACCCAGTACTTC
cdr3_aa: CASERPEGTQYF

j_call: TRBJ2-1
v_call: TRBV2
d_call: NA
clone_size: NA
cdr3_nt: TGTGCCAGCAGTGATTCGCCAGGGTACAATGAGCAGTTCTTC
cdr3_aa: CASSDSPGYNEQFF

j_call: TRBJ2-7
v_call: TRBV3-1/TRBV3-2
d_call: TRBD2
clone_size: once
cdr3_nt: TGTGCCAGCAGCCATTTTAGCGGGGGGGGATCCTACGAGCAGTACTTC
cdr3_aa: CASSHFSGGGSYEQYF

j_call: TRBJ2-5
v_call: TRBV19
d_call: NA
clone_size: NA
cdr3_nt: TGTGCCAGTAGTACGACACAGGAAGAGACCCAGTACTTC
cdr3_aa: CASSTTQEETQYF

j_call: TRBJ2-5
v_call: TRBV29-1
d_call: TRBD1
clone_size: NA
cdr3_nt: TGCAGCGTTGGTGGGACAGGGCAAGAGACCCAGTACTTC
cdr3_aa: CSVGGTGQETQYF

j_call: TRBJ1-5
v_call: TRBV12-3/TRBV12-4
d_call: NA
clone_size: NA
cdr3_nt: TGTGCCAGCAGTTTCAGGTCGAATCAGCCCCAGCATTTT
cdr3_aa: CASSFRSNQPQHF

j_call: TRBJ1-1
v_call: TRBV5-4
d_call: NA
clone_size: NA
cdr3_nt: TGTGCCAGCAGCGAAGTGGGGAGGACTGAAGCTTTCTTT
cdr3_aa: CASSEVGRTEAFF

j_call: TRBJ1-3
v_call: TRBV30
d_call: NA
clone_size: few
cdr3_nt: TGTGCCGGCCGGAGGACTGGAAACACCATATATTTT
cdr3_aa: CAGRRTGNTIYF

j_call: TRBJ1-1
v_call: TRBV5-1
d_call: NA
clone_size: NA
cdr3_nt: TGCGCCAGCAGCTTGTTTCAGAACTTAAACACTGAAGCTTTCTTT
cdr3_aa: CASSLFQNLNTEAFF

j_call: TRBJ2-3
v_call: TRBV6-4
d_call: TRBD2
clone_size: medium-sized
cdr3_nt: TGTGCCAGCAGTGAACTAAGCGGGAGTAGCACAGATACGCAGTATTTT
cdr3_aa: CASSELSGSSTDTQYF

j_call: TRBJ2-1
v_call: TRBV7-9
d_call: NA
clone_size: NA
cdr3_nt: TGTGCCAGCAGCTCACAACAGGCGAGCTCCTACAATGAGCAGTTCTTC
cdr3_aa: CASSSQQASSYNEQFF

j_call: TRBJ1-1
v_call: TRBV6-6
d_call: NA
clone_size: once
cdr3_nt: TGTGCCAGCAAGGGGACCATGAACACTGAAGCTTTCTTT
cdr3_aa: CASKGTMNTEAFF

j_call: TRBJ2-2
v_call: TRBV5-1
d_call: TRBD1
clone_size: NA
cdr3_nt: TGCGCCAGCAGCCCAGGACAGGGGTCCGGGGAGCTGTTTTTT
cdr3_aa: CASSPGQGSGELFF

j_call: TRBJ2-3
v_call: TRBV30
d_call: NA
clone_size: NA
cdr3_nt: TGTGCCTGGAGTGTGATCCGTGCAGATACGCAGTATTTT
cdr3_aa: CAWSVIRADTQYF

j_call: TRBJ2-4
v_call: TRBV15
d_call: TRBD1
clone_size: few
cdr3_nt: TGTGCCACCAGCGGAGGCAGGGGGCTCAGCATTCAGTACTTC
cdr3_aa: CATSGGRGLSIQYF

j_call: TRBJ2-1
v_call: TRBV2
d_call: NA
clone_size: NA
cdr3_nt: TGTGCCAGCAGCTCAGCACTAGCCGTCGATGAGCAGTTCTTC
cdr3_aa: CASSSALAVDEQFF

j_call: TRBJ1-2
v_call: TRBV5-3
d_call: TRBD1
clone_size: NA
cdr3_nt: TGTGCCAGAAGCTACCCGTTTAGTCTCCCAGGGGGCGAAGGGGGCTACACCTTC
cdr3_aa: CARSYPFSLPGGEGGYTF

j_call: TRBJ1-3
v_call: TRBV4-1
d_call: NA
clone_size: NA
cdr3_nt: TGCGCCAGCAGCTATACAGGGATTGGAAACACCATATATTTT
cdr3_aa: CASSYTGIGNTIYF

j_call: TRBJ2-5
v_call: TRBV18
d_call: TRBD1
clone_size: NA
cdr3_nt: TGTGCCAGCTCCCTGGGACAGGCCGAGACCCAGTACTTC
cdr3_aa: CASSLGQAETQYF

j_call: TRBJ1-4
v_call: TRBV10-2
d_call: TRBD1
clone_size: NA
cdr3_nt: TGCGCCAGCAGTTATGAGGGGGCGTTAGCAACTAATGAAAAACTGTTTTTT
cdr3_aa: CASSYEGALATNEKLFF

j_call: TRBJ1-1
v_call: TRBV5-4
d_call: NA
clone_size: NA
cdr3_nt: TGTGCCAGCAGCTTGGGGGCTGGGGACACTGAAGCTTTCTTT
cdr3_aa: CASSLGAGDTEAFF

j_call: TRBJ1-1
v_call: TRBV7-2
d_call: NA
clone_size: NA
cdr3_nt: TGTGCCAGCAGCCACGAGCCAGGAAGCACTGAAGCTTTCTTT
cdr3_aa: CASSHEPGSTEAFF

j_call: TRBJ1-3
v_call: TRBV6-5
d_call: NA
clone_size: once
cdr3_nt: TGTGCCAGCAGTACAGGGTCTGGAAACACCATATATTTT
cdr3_aa: CASSTGSGNTIYF

j_call: TRBJ2-1
v_call: TRBV6-6
d_call: NA
clone_size: NA
cdr3_nt: TGTGCCAGCAGTCTTGGGGACGGCTCGTTCTTC
cdr3_aa: CASSLGDGSFF

j_call: TRBJ1-1
v_call: TRBV15
d_call: NA
clone_size: NA
cdr3_nt: TGTGCCACCAGCTCCCCTCAGACTTCAGGGAACACTGAAGCTTTCTTT
cdr3_aa: CATSSPQTSGNTEAFF

j_call: TRBJ2-7
v_call: TRBV7-8
d_call: NA
clone_size: once
cdr3_nt: TGTGCCAGCAGCCCAGTGGGGCCTCTTACCGAGCAGTACTTC
cdr3_aa: CASSPVGPLTEQYF

j_call: TRBJ2-5
v_call: TRBV7-2
d_call: TRBD2
clone_size: NA
cdr3_nt: TGTGCCAGCAGCTCCCCTGAACGGGGGGGCATGGAGACCCAGTACTTC
cdr3_aa: CASSSPERGGMETQYF

j_call: TRBJ1-5
v_call: TRBV6-5
d_call: NA
clone_size: NA
cdr3_nt: TGTGCCAGCGGTTTTTCGGGGGATCAGCCCCAGCATTTT
cdr3_aa: CASGFSGDQPQHF

j_call: TRBJ2-3
v_call: TRBV10-1
d_call: TRBD2
clone_size: few
cdr3_nt: TGCGCCAGCAGCCCTCTGGGAGCGGGAGCAGATACGCAGTATTTT
cdr3_aa: CASSPLGAGADTQYF

j_call: TRBJ1-5
v_call: TRBV19
d_call: NA
clone_size: NA
cdr3_nt: TGTGCCAGTAGTATTGCCTGGGCCCGGGGCAATCAGCCCCAGCATTTT
cdr3_aa: CASSIAWARGNQPQHF

j_call: TRBJ2-3
v_call: TRBV6-1
d_call: NA
clone_size: NA
cdr3_nt: TGTGCCAGCAGTGAAGTTGCAGCGGGCACAGATACGCAGTATTTT
cdr3_aa: CASSEVAAGTDTQYF

j_call: TRBJ2-7
v_call: TRBV7-2
d_call: TRBD2
clone_size: NA
cdr3_nt: TGTGCCAGCAGCTTATTTGGGACTAGCGGATCCTACGAGCAGTACTTC
cdr3_aa: CASSLFGTSGSYEQYF

j_call: TRBJ2-2
v_call: TRBV6-1
d_call: TRBD1
clone_size: NA
cdr3_nt: TGTGCCAGCAGTGATTTGGTGGGACAGGGGGAGCTGTTTTTT
cdr3_aa: CASSDLVGQGELFF

j_call: TRBJ1-1
v_call: TRBV5-1
d_call: NA
clone_size: NA
cdr3_nt: TGCGCCAGCAGCTTTAGATTTTCGGAGAACACTGAAGCTTTCTTT
cdr3_aa: CASSFRFSENTEAFF

j_call: TRBJ1-5
v_call: TRBV30
d_call: NA
clone_size: NA
cdr3_nt: TGTGCCTGGAGTGAGAGGGGGAATCAGCCCCAGCATTTT
cdr3_aa: CAWSERGNQPQHF

j_call: TRBJ1-1
v_call: TRBV6-1
d_call: NA
clone_size: once
cdr3_nt: TGTGCCAGCAGTGAACGACAAGTTCCTGAAGCTTTCTTT
cdr3_aa: CASSERQVPEAFF

j_call: TRBJ2-5
v_call: TRBV9
d_call: NA
clone_size: NA
cdr3_nt: TGTGCCAGCAGCGTAGGGCAGTTCGAGACCCAGTACTTC
cdr3_aa: CASSVGQFETQYF

j_call: TRBJ2-7
v_call: TRBV7-8
d_call: TRBD1
clone_size: NA
cdr3_nt: TGTGCCAGCAGCTCCACTCCGGGACAGAGCTCCTACGAGCAGTACTTC
cdr3_aa: CASSSTPGQSSYEQYF

j_call: TRBJ2-3
v_call: TRBV15
d_call: NA
clone_size: NA
cdr3_nt: TGTGCCACCAGCAGGGCGCGTCCTGGAGATACGCAGTATTTT
cdr3_aa: CATSRARPGDTQYF